The rows below give T cell receptor beta chains drawn from one sample of a study of blood T cell repertoires in COVID-19. Clones were read by immunoSEQ multiplex PCR, and TCRdb kept only the in-frame ones, dropping some. The data contain about 150,000 clones, approximately 84% of them singletons. Sequencing used peripheral blood. These receptors were taken from a man in his 70s with acute or convalescent COVID-19. Each CDR3 is given with its conserved first and last residue. Part of the rows lack a size; the others show once, few, many or a class for expanded clones.

V gene	clone size	J gene	CDR3 protein
TRBV30	.	TRBJ1-2	CAWTPSWVSDYYGYTF
TRBV7-9	once	TRBJ1-2	CASSPRTGDTGYTF
TRBV5-1	.	TRBJ2-5	CASSSLETQYF
TRBV2	once	TRBJ2-7	CASSPRVGLARGEQYF
TRBV14	.	TRBJ2-5	CASSQDLFSGTQYF
TRBV28	.	TRBJ2-5	CASSSPAQETQYF
TRBV11-2	.	TRBJ2-1	CASRRTGGGLVDEQFF
TRBV5-1	once	TRBJ2-3	CASSTGDGSTDTQYF
TRBV3-1/TRBV3-2	.	TRBJ2-1	CASSRRGGNEQFF
TRBV4-1	.	TRBJ2-3	CASSQEYSSDTQYF
TRBV5-8	.	TRBJ2-5	CASSLNRDGTQYF
TRBV19	.	TRBJ2-7	CASSTPRSGLGYEQYF
TRBV5-6	.	TRBJ2-7	CASSAWSYEQYF
TRBV5-4	.	TRBJ2-3	CASSSTLLAGGDTQYF
TRBV18	.	TRBJ2-5	CASSPTIGAGETQYF
TRBV5-1	.	TRBJ1-6	CASSRVTGGSSPLHF
TRBV6-5	.	TRBJ1-5	CASSPVAGQPQHF
TRBV6-1	.	TRBJ1-5	CASSGPRDRVSYSNQPQHF
TRBV24-1	.	TRBJ2-3	CATSDIGTSGRGTTDTQYF
TRBV10-2	.	TRBJ2-5	CASSESGTGEETQYF
TRBV6-2/TRBV6-3	.	TRBJ2-7	CASRRGQGSYEQYF
TRBV19	.	TRBJ2-7	CASSRGLAGNYEQYF
TRBV3-1/TRBV3-2	.	TRBJ2-1	CASSQDVASGEQFF